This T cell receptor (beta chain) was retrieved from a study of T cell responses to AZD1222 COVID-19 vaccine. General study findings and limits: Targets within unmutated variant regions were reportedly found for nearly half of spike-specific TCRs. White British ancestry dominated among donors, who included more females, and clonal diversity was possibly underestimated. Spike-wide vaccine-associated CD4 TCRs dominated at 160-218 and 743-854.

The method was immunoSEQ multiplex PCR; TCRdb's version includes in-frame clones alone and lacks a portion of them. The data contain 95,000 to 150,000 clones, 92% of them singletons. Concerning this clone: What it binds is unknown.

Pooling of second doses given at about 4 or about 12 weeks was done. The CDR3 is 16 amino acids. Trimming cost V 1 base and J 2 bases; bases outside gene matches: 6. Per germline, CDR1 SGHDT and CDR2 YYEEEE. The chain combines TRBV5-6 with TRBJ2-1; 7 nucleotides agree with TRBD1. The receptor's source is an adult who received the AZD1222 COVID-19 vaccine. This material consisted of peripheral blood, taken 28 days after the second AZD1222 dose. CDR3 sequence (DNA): TGTGCCAGCAGCTTGAGAAGGACAGGACCCTACAATGAGCAGTTCTTC. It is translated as CASSLRRTGPYNEQFF.